The 31 T cell receptor beta chains presented below share a single source sample, sequenced in a study of blood T cell repertoires in COVID-19. Some clones are missing from TCRdb's copy, which holds only in-frame ones; the method was immunoSEQ multiplex PCR. The sample contains about 130,000 clones, roughly 85% of which appear only once. Specimen: peripheral blood. All receptors come from a man at least 80 years old with active or convalescent COVID-19.

The chain links TRBV6-6 to TRBJ1-5; D might be TRBD1 (6 bases). Between the trimmed V and J ends, which lost 8 bases and 4 bases, there was a span of 12 bases. Germline CDR1 and CDR2: MNHNY and SVGAGI (reference sequence). The CDR3 contains 13 residues. The CDR3: CASGMDRNQPQHF. In DNA form, the CDR3 reads TGTGCCAGCGGAATGGACAGAAATCAGCCCCAGCATTTT.

The sample holds one count of this clone. The chain has TRBV5-1 and TRBJ2-1; D is possibly TRBD2 (6 bases). V dropped 0 bases and J dropped 0 bases, with 16 bases sitting between them. Germline V gene sequence: CDR1 SGHRS, CDR2 YFSETQ. The CDR3 runs 18 residues. The CDR3 DNA reads TGCGCCAGCAGCTTGGGAAGAGGGCTAGCGTCCTCCTACAATGAGCAGTTCTTC. Translating gives CASSLGRGLASSYNEQFF. Supplemented by reference TRBV5-1 and TRBJ2-1, the full variable domain reads KAGVTQTPRYLIKTRGQQVTLSCSPISGHRSVSWYQQTPGQGLQFLFEYFSETQRNKGNFPGRFSGRQFSNSRSEMNVSTLELGDSALYLCASSLGRGLASSYNEQFFGPGTRLTVL.

This chain uses TRBV18 with TRBJ2-3; no clear D gene. The CDR3 contains 14 residues. Germline-derived CDR1 and CDR2 are KGHSH and LQKENI. V dropped 6 bases and J dropped 3 bases, with 13 bases sitting between them. The CDR3: CASSREASTDTQYF. CDR3 sequence (DNA): TGTGCCAGCTCTCGTGAGGCAAGTACAGATACGCAGTATTTT.

The CDR3 DNA reads as TGTGCCAGCAGCTTAGGAGGCACAGATACGCAGTATTTT. Its protein product is CASSLGGTDTQYF. The chain couples TRBV7-2 to TRBJ2-3; D gene unclear. Trimming cost V 1 base and J 1 base, with 3 bases left between them. The CDR3 length is 13 residues. From germline, CDR1 is SGHTA and CDR2 FQGNSA.

The rearrangement links TRBV29-1 to TRBJ1-1; no reliable D call. This CDR3 spans 12 amino acids. Trimming pared 7 bases from V and 2 bases from J, leaving 11 bases between. CDR1 is SQVTM and CDR2 is ANQGSEA in the germline V gene. CDR3 sequence reads: CSARRLNTEAFF. The CDR3, as DNA: TGCAGCGCTCGTCGGTTAAACACTGAAGCTTTCTTT.

In this sample, this clone turned up once. The J gene is TRBJ2-7, the V gene TRBV19, with TRBD1 matching 7 bases. CDR1 and CDR2 from the germline V gene are LNHDA and SQIVND (reference sequence). Trimming took 6 bases from V and 4 from J; bases not matched to a gene: 12. The CDR3 has 15 residues. CDR3: CASSADQGVGYEQYF. The CDR3 region has the DNA TGTGCCAGTAGCGCCGACCAGGGGGTTGGGTACGAGCAGTACTTC. The full variable domain, with the rest looked up from reference TRBV19 and TRBJ2-7, is DGGITQSPKYLFRKEGQNVTLSCEQNLNHDAMYWYRQDPGQGLRLIYYSQIVNDFQKGDIAEGYSVSREKKESFPLTVTSAQKNPTAFYLCASSADQGVGYEQYFGPGTRLTVT.

V is TRBV28 and J is TRBJ1-6; possibly TRBD1 for D (6 bases). Germline CDR1 and CDR2: MDHEN and SYDVKM. Trimming stripped 7 bases from V and 9 bases from J, with 16 bases between. This CDR3 comprises 14 residues. CDR3 sequence: CASNLGSGVSPLHF. CDR3 coding DNA: TGTGCCAGCAACCTAGGGTCAGGGGTTTCACCCCTCCACTTT.

The chain combines TRBV6-2 or TRBV6-3 with TRBJ2-4, with D hard to call. There are 14 residues in the CDR3. The germline CDR1 and CDR2 sequences are MNHEY and SVGEGT. Trimming took 0 bases from V and 7 from J, leaving 10 bases between them. The CDR3 region has the DNA TGTGCCAGCAGTTACTCTGCAGTGAGGAACATTCAGTACTTC. Its protein is CASSYSAVRNIQYF.

The chain has TRBV7-3 and TRBJ2-2; the D gene is possibly TRBD2 (5 bases). Germline V lookup: CDR1 SGHTA, CDR2 FQGTGA. V lost 5 bases and J 0 bases, leaving 13 bases between the germline ends. This CDR3 contains 16 residues. CDR3 coding DNA: TGTGCCAGCAGCCCGGGGATTTTCGCGAACACCGGGGAGCTGTTTTTT. The encoded protein is CASSPGIFANTGELFF.

The DNA of the CDR3 is TGTGCCAGTAGTGAGGGTGTAAACCATCCCACAGATACGCAGTATTTT. It translates to CASSEGVNHPTDTQYF. The chain employs TRBV19 and TRBJ2-3, with D maybe TRBD2 (5 bases). CDR3 length equals 16 residues. The V gene's germline CDR1 is LNHDA and CDR2 SQIVND (reference sequence). V was trimmed by 5 bases and J by 2 bases, leaving 17 bases between them.

The chain combines TRBV2 with TRBJ2-3; TRBD2 agrees at 11 bases. The CDR3 covers 16 residues. Germline lookup yields CDR1 SNHLY and CDR2 FYNNEI. J was trimmed by 2 bases and V by 5 bases; bases with no gene match: 6. As DNA, the CDR3 is TGTGCCAGCAGTAAAACTAGCGGGGGAGTCACAGATACGCAGTATTTT. Its translation is CASSKTSGGVTDTQYF.

This chain joins TRBV7-9 and TRBJ2-1, with 12 bases aligning to TRBD2. The V gene's germline CDR1 is SEHNR and CDR2 FQNEAQ (reference sequence). V was pared by 6 bases and J by 8 bases, with 8 bases of the junction left unmatched. This CDR3 is built from 15 residues. Here the CDR3 reads CASSTSGRKSDEQFF. The DNA for the CDR3 is TGTGCCAGCAGTACTAGCGGGAGGAAAAGTGATGAGCAGTTCTTC.

The J gene is TRBJ2-5, the V gene TRBV7-9, with D hard to call. The V end was cut by 2 bases, the J end by 1 base, with 11 bases between. The CDR3 extends over 15 amino acids. Germline assignment: CDR1 SEHNR and CDR2 FQNEAQ (reference sequence). The CDR3 loop reads CASSLRQAFQETQYF. As DNA, the CDR3 is TGTGCCAGCAGCTTAAGGCAGGCCTTCCAAGAGACCCAGTACTTC. The full variable domain, rest sourced from reference TRBV7-9 and TRBJ2-5, is DTGVSQNPRHKITKRGQNVTFRCDPISEHNRLYWYRQTLGQGPEFLTYFQNEAQLEKSRLLSDRFSAERPKGSFSTLEIQRTEQGDSAMYLCASSLRQAFQETQYFGPGTRLLVL.

This clone has more than one count but fewer than ten. The chain uses TRBV3-1 (or the pseudogene TRBV3-2) and TRBJ2-3; the match to TRBD2 covers 8 bases. Unmatched junction bases numbered 9, after V lost 5 bases and J lost 2 bases. Germline V gene lookup returns CDR1 LGHDT and CDR2 YNNKEL (reference sequence). CDR3 length: 16 residues. CDR3 sequence reads: CASSAVSGSPTDTQYF. CDR3 nucleotides: TGTGCCAGCAGCGCCGTCAGCGGGAGTCCCACAGATACGCAGTATTTT.

The chain employs TRBV4-2 and TRBJ1-6; D is unresolved. In germline, CDR1 is LGHNA, CDR2 YNFKEQ. This CDR3 contains 14 residues. V lost 0 bases to trimming and J lost 9 bases, with 9 bases between them. For the CDR3, the DNA is TGTGCCAGCAGCCAAGAGAAGGGAGCTTCACCCCTCCACTTT. Amino acids: CASSQEKGASPLHF.

The table lists this clone with many counts. V is TRBV19 and J is TRBJ1-2; 7 nucleotides match TRBD1. Trimming took 5 bases from V and 8 from J; bases not matched to a gene: 5. CDR1 and CDR2 (germline): LNHDA, SQIVND (reference sequence). This CDR3 is built from 12 residues. The CDR3 nucleotides read TGTGCCAGTAGTTCACAGGGGAGGGGCTACACCTTC. Protein product: CASSSQGRGYTF.

This chain connects TRBV29-1 to TRBJ2-3; possible D gene TRBD2, 7 bases. The CDR3 has 12 amino acids. Trimming pared 7 bases from V and 4 bases from J, leaving 12 bases between. CDR1 and CDR2 (germline): SQVTM, ANQGSEA. CDR3 residues: CSGGRGADTQYF. The CDR3 nucleotides are TGCAGCGGTGGGAGGGGGGCAGATACGCAGTATTTT.

This chain connects TRBV7-2 to TRBJ1-5, with TRBD1 matching over 8 bases. Germline CDR1 and CDR2: SGHTA and FQGNSA. The ends lost 5 bases at V and 2 bases at J; junction bases unmatched: 8. The CDR3 is made up of 16 amino acids. The CDR3 protein is CASSKHRGLRNQPQHF. CDR3 bases: TGTGCCAGCAGCAAACACAGGGGGTTACGCAATCAGCCCCAGCATTTT. Variable domain in full (rest from reference TRBV7-2 and TRBJ1-5): GAGVSQSPSNKVTEKGKDVELRCDPISGHTALYWYRQSLGQGLEFLIYFQGNSAPDKSGLPSDRFSAERTGGSVSTLTIQRTQQEDSAVYLCASSKHRGLRNQPQHFGDGTRLSIL.

The chain employs TRBV18 and TRBJ1-5; the match to TRBD1 covers 7 bases. Trimming at V came to 5 bases and at J to 5 bases, leaving 3 bases not matched to a gene. Germline V lookup: CDR1 KGHSH, CDR2 LQKENI. The CDR3 totals 13 residues. CDR3 sequence: CASSFDRDQPQHF. CDR3 coding DNA: TGTGCCAGCTCATTTGACAGGGATCAGCCCCAGCATTTT.

This clone was observed a few times. V is TRBV7-3 and J is TRBJ2-5, with D possibly TRBD2 on 6 matching bases. The CDR3 sequence is 12 residues long. The germline V gene has CDR1 SGHTA and CDR2 FQGTGA. Trimming took off 4 bases at V and 9 bases at J, with 12 bases between the two ends. The CDR3 bases are TGTGCCAGCAGCTCCCTCGGCGGGGCCCAGTACTTC. It encodes CASSSLGGAQYF.

This clone appeared once. The rearrangement uses TRBV24-1 and TRBJ2-3; 9 positions agree with TRBD1. V trimming: 4 bases; J trimming: 1 base; junction bases outside the gene matches: 2. This CDR3 region has 15 residues. In germline, CDR1 is KGHDR, CDR2 SFDVKD. CDR3 coding DNA: TGTGCCACCAGTGACCGGACAGGGGGCACAGATACGCAGTATTTT. It translates to CATSDRTGGTDTQYF.

The V call is TRBV9, the J call TRBJ2-5; D possibly corresponds to TRBD1 (5 bases). Trimming left V 3 bases short and J 1 base short, with 7 bases between. The CDR3 is 13 residues long. Germline V CDR1 and CDR2: SGDLS, YYNGEE. Written as DNA, the CDR3 is TGTGCCAGCAGCGGACAGAGCCAAGAGACCCAGTACTTC. The encoded protein is CASSGQSQETQYF.

The J gene is TRBJ1-1, the V gene TRBV29-1, with D perhaps TRBD1 (5 bases). Germline V CDR1 and CDR2: SQVTM, ANQGSEA. The CDR3 is made up of 13 amino acids. Trimming shortened V by 7 bases and J by 5 bases, and 17 bases separated the two germline ends. CDR3 DNA sequence: TGCAGCGAATCAATGCAGGGAACTACTGAAGCTTTCTTT. Amino acids: CSESMQGTTEAFF.

The table lists this clone with a few counts. The chain recombines TRBV6-5 with TRBJ2-7, with 13 bases matching TRBD2. Germline V gene sequence: CDR1 MNHEY, CDR2 SVGAGI. Trimming cost V 6 bases and J 2 bases; bases outside gene matches: 4. The CDR3 consists of 15 residues. In DNA form, the CDR3 reads TGTGCCAGCAGACCGGGACTAGCGGGAACCTACGAGCAGTACTTC. Residues: CASRPGLAGTYEQYF.

The chain links TRBV7-9 to TRBJ2-1; TRBD1 matches at 11 bases. The CDR3 has 16 amino acids. With 5 bases clipped from V and 7 bases from J, the junction kept 10 bases outside the gene matches. The germline CDR1 and CDR2 sequences are SEHNR and FQNEAQ (reference sequence). CDR3: CASSQGTGGRHNEQFF. The CDR3 DNA sequence: TGTGCCAGCAGCCAGGGGACAGGGGGTCGTCATAATGAGCAGTTCTTC.

The chain employs TRBV18 and TRBJ2-1; tentatively, D is TRBD1 (5 bases). Germline CDR1 and CDR2: KGHSH and LQKENI. This CDR3 is built from 16 residues. Deletions cut 0 bases from V and 5 bases from J, with 14 bases between. In nucleotides, the CDR3 is TGTGCCAGCTCACCACCGGCTGGGGCATCGAACAATGAGCAGTTCTTC. It codes for CASSPPAGASNNEQFF.

The DNA of the CDR3 is TGTGCCAGCAGCTTAGGGGGCGGATTCTACAATGAGCAGTTCTTC. Its translation: CASSLGGGFYNEQFF. The chain recombines TRBV7-9 with TRBJ2-1; the D gene is possibly TRBD1 (5 bases). Germline loops: CDR1 SEHNR, CDR2 FQNEAQ (reference sequence). The CDR3 runs to 15 residues. The germline V and J ends were trimmed by 1 base and 3 bases, with 10 bases remaining between them.

The chain couples TRBV7-9 to TRBJ1-4, with D uncertain. CDR3 length: 16 amino acids. V dropped 1 base and J dropped 0 bases, with 9 bases sitting between them. The germline V gene encodes CDR1 SEHNR and CDR2 FQNEAQ (reference sequence). The CDR3, as DNA: TGTGCCAGCAGCTTAGTAGAGGCGGCAACTAATGAAAAACTGTTTTTT. It translates to CASSLVEAATNEKLFF.

The rearrangement links TRBV7-2 to TRBJ1-2, with a possible D match to TRBD1 (5 bases). Germline CDR1 is SGHTA and CDR2 is FQGNSA. The V gene lost 5 bases and the J gene lost 2 bases, with 12 bases spanning the gap. The CDR3 length is 14 residues. CDR3 coding DNA: TGTGCCAGCAGCCCTTCGCGGGGGAACTATGGCTACACCTTC. Translation: CASSPSRGNYGYTF.

The V call is TRBV11-1, the J call TRBJ1-6; maybe TRBD1 (5 bases). CDR1 is SGHAT, CDR2 FQDESV, per germline (reference sequence). The CDR3 is 13 residues long. V was trimmed by 3 bases and J by 13 bases, leaving 13 bases between them. The CDR3 nucleotides read TGTGCCAGCAGCTTGACAGACGAAGGGCCCCTCCACTTT. Translation gives CASSLTDEGPLHF.

This chain uses TRBV23-1 with TRBJ2-2; D call uncertain. TRBV23-1 is known as an ORF, though its function is uncertain. The CDR3 is made up of 14 amino acids. The V end was cut by 0 bases, the J end by 6 bases, with 8 bases between. DNA of the CDR3: TGCGCCAGCAGTCAATCGCCCGGAGCCGGGGAGCTGTTTTTT. Translating it yields CASSQSPGAGELFF.